This T cell receptor (beta chain) was identified in a study of blood T cells in healthy people across ages. The sample providers were healthy Caucasian people from Russia, aged about 6 to 100. The CDR3 sequence is 17 residues long. The ends lost 3 bases at V and 6 bases at J; junction bases unmatched: 12. Germline V gene data show CDR1 as ENHRY and CDR2 as SYGVKD. A sample-barcoded 5' primer and a J-beta primer mix were used in a second PCR of about 7 to 12 cycles. From the 5' RACE reads, TCRdb called clonotypes with MiXCR, one entry per CDR3 protein. The sample comprises 1,300,000 or so distinct CDR3 sequences, approximately 60% of which are singletons, and about 6.3% rests with the top ten.

V gene TRBV10-3 combines with J gene TRBJ2-3; 10 nucleotides match TRBD2. Sequencing was done on a sample of blood. The clonotype originates from a man aged 18 to 35 in good health. CDR3 nucleotides: TGTGCCATCAGTGATCCCACTAGCGGGGCTTCCTCGGATACGCAGTATTTT. It encodes CAISDPTSGASSDTQYF.